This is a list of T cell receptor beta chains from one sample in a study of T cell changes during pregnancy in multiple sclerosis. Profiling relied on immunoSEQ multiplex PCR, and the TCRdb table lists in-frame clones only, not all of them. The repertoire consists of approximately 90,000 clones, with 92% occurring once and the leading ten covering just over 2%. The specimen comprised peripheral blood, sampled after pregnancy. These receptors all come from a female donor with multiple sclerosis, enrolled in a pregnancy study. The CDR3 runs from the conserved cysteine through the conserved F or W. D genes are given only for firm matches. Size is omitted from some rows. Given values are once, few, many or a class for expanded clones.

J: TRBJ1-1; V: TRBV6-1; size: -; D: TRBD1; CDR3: CASSEADRPYEAFF
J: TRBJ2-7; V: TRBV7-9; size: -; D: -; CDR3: CASSTDRLADEQYF
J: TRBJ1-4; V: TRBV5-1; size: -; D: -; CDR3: CASSLEQGYQLFF
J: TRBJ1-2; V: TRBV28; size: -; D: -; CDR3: CASSLRRGGGYTF
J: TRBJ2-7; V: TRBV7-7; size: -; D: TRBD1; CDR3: CASSTGQGMSEQYF
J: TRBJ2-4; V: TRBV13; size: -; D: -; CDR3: CASRRRGFKNIQYF
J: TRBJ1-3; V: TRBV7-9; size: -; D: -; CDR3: CASSLPGGRGNTIYF
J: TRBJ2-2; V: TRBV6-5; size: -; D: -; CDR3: CAIFGVHTGELFF
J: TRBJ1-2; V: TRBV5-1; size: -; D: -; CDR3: CASSLAGVYGYTF
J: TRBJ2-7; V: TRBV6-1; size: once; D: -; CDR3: CASRSQLGSDYEQYF
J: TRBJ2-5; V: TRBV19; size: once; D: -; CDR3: CASAQGRYETQYF